This entry describes one TCR beta chain. What it recognizes is unknown. Deep was the level at which the assay was run. TCRdb's copy holds only in-frame clones and misses some; the assay was immunoSEQ multiplex PCR. The sample holds millions of clones, about 95% seen once. These data come from a study of shared clonotypes between healthy human individuals. General observations from the study: Some clonotypes were shared by all four sorted-subset donors, while others were not shared. The non-shared ones had lower generation probabilities than the shared ones. The sharing of 4.5% to 6.5% of naive CD4 clonotypes was seen across a few donors.

Terminally differentiated effector memory CD45RA+ cells were excluded by CCR7 positive selection of CD45RO-negative cells. Looked up from germline, CDR1 is SGHNT and CDR2 is YYREEE (reference sequence). The CDR3 is 17 amino acids. Trimming took 0 bases from V and 2 from J, leaving 15 bases between them. The sequence was collected from a man aged 18 to 30 in good health. The chain joins TRBV5-4 to TRBJ2-1; D tentatively reads TRBD1 or TRBD2 (5 bases each). Sample: naive CD8+ T cells sorted from blood. This CDR3 reads CASSLAQGPLAYNEQFF. In DNA, the CDR3 is TGTGCCAGCAGCTTGGCCCAGGGACCGCTCGCCTACAATGAGCAGTTCTTC.